A selection of T cell receptor beta chains follows, all from one sample in a study of response to subunit inactivated influenza vaccine. TCRdb re-derived calls from the RT-PCR reads in MiXCR, one entry per CDR3 protein. Of about 700,000 distinct CDR3 sequences listed, 14% are singletons. The sample in question was PBMCs from blood, obtained around 15 days before vaccination. These receptors were obtained from a man aged 50 or older who received an inactivated influenza vaccine. Each CDR3 is given with its conserved first and last residue. D genes are given only for firm matches. Only some rows state a clone size, as once, few, many or a class for expanded clones.

j_call d_call clone_size v_call cdr3_aa cdr3_nt
TRBJ2-1 . . TRBV3-1 CASSQHTGTSVYNEQFF TGTGCCAGCAGCCAACATACCGGGACATCAGTCTACAATGAGCAGTTCTTC
TRBJ1-3 . many TRBV12-3/TRBV12-4 CASSAGLSSGNTIYF TGTGCCAGCAGCGCCGGACTCTCCTCTGGAAACACCATATATTTT
TRBJ1-6 . few TRBV12-3/TRBV12-4 CASSSAPGENSPLHF TGTGCCAGCAGTAGCGCGCCGGGGGAAAATTCACCCCTCCACTTT
TRBJ2-4 . few TRBV6-2/TRBV6-3 CASSYPRQTLAKNIQYF TGTGCCAGCAGTTACCCCCGACAGACTCTAGCCAAAAACATTCAGTACTTC
TRBJ2-1 TRBD2 . TRBV5-1 CASSFVAGGQNEQFF TGCGCCAGCAGCTTTGTTGCGGGGGGGCAAAATGAGCAGTTCTTC
TRBJ2-1 TRBD2 few TRBV6-4 CASSDGTSGRAYNEQFF TGTGCCAGCAGTGACGGGACTAGCGGGAGGGCATACAATGAGCAGTTCTTC
TRBJ2-4 . many TRBV5-6 CASSFATNIQYF TGTGCCAGCAGCTTCGCAACAAACATTCAGTACTTC
TRBJ2-7 . many TRBV11-2 CASSAALIPYEQYF TGTGCCAGCAGCGCAGCTTTGATACCCTACGAGCAGTACTTC
TRBJ2-7 TRBD2 . TRBV27 CASSLSSSGSKEQYF TGTGCCAGCAGTTTAAGCTCTAGCGGGAGTAAAGAGCAGTACTTC
TRBJ2-2 . few TRBV4-1 CASSPFGGPNTGELFF TGCGCCAGCAGCCCCTTCGGCGGCCCGAACACCGGGGAGCTGTTTTTT
TRBJ2-1 TRBD1 few TRBV6-2/TRBV6-3 CASGRDRAYNEQFF TGTGCCAGCGGACGGGACAGGGCCTACAATGAGCAGTTCTTC
TRBJ2-7 . . TRBV20-1 CSAKDSYEQYF TGCAGTGCCAAGGACAGCTACGAGCAGTACTTC
TRBJ2-1 TRBD1 few TRBV9 CASSVGSGQGYNEQFF TGTGCCAGCAGCGTAGGTTCGGGACAGGGCTACAATGAGCAGTTCTTC
TRBJ2-3 TRBD1 few TRBV29-1 CTHLDRGDTQYF TGCACCCACTTGGACAGGGGAGATACGCAGTATTTT
TRBJ1-6 . . TRBV4-1 CASSQDPGSNSPLHF TGCGCCAGCAGCCAAGATCCGGGGTCTAATTCACCCCTCCACTTT
TRBJ2-3 TRBD2 . TRBV7-2 CASSPLAGGFDTQYF TGTGCCAGCAGCCCACTAGCGGGAGGATTCGATACGCAGTATTTT
TRBJ1-1 . few TRBV9 CASLWGGGTEAFF TGTGCCAGCCTCTGGGGGGGCGGCACTGAAGCTTTCTTT
TRBJ2-5 . . TRBV12-3/TRBV12-4 CASRLQGGKETQYF TGTGCCAGCAGGTTACAGGGTGGAAAGGAGACCCAGTACTTC
TRBJ1-5 . many TRBV15 CATSTPRAYNQPQHF TGTGCCACCAGCACCCCCAGAGCCTACAATCAGCCCCAGCATTTT
TRBJ2-6 . . TRBV7-2 CASSLHPSGANVLTF TGTGCCAGCAGCTTACATCCCTCTGGGGCCAACGTCCTGACTTTC
TRBJ1-6 TRBD1 few TRBV6-5 CASSYSTGGGNSPLHF TGTGCCAGCAGTTACTCGACAGGGGGAGGTAATTCACCCCTCCACTTT
TRBJ2-1 TRBD1 . TRBV6-1 CASSSPGQGAREQFF TGTGCCAGCAGCTCGCCGGGACAGGGGGCTCGTGAGCAGTTCTTC
TRBJ1-4 . few TRBV12-3/TRBV12-4 CASSPGQSKGEKLFF TGTGCCAGCAGTCCAGGACAGTCCAAGGGAGAAAAACTGTTTTTT
TRBJ2-7 . few TRBV11-2 CASSLDQRAVQYF TGTGCCAGCAGCTTAGATCAACGGGCCGTCCAGTACTTC
TRBJ2-7 . many TRBV18 CASSPPASYEQYF TGTGCCAGCAGCCCCCCTGCATCCTACGAGCAGTACTTC
TRBJ2-2 . few TRBV5-1 CASSSGLPGTGELFF TGCGCCAGCAGCTCAGGACTACCGGGCACCGGGGAGCTGTTTTTT
TRBJ1-1 . few TRBV29-1 CSVGETEAFF TGCAGCGTTGGGGAGACTGAAGCTTTCTTT
TRBJ2-1 TRBD2 few TRBV5-1 CASSLGSSGGRDEQFF TGCGCCAGCAGCCTGGGGTCTAGCGGGGGGCGGGATGAGCAGTTCTTC
TRBJ2-7 . . TRBV27 CASSLFPAAYEQYF TGTGCCAGCAGTTTATTTCCGGCCGCCTACGAGCAGTACTTC
TRBJ2-2 TRBD1 few TRBV2 CASSEQQGAVTGELFF TGTGCCAGCAGTGAGCAACAGGGGGCCGTCACCGGGGAGCTGTTTTTT
TRBJ1-5 TRBD1 many TRBV10-3 CAISESTGWNQPQHF TGTGCCATCAGTGAGTCGACAGGGTGGAACCAGCCCCAGCATTTT
TRBJ1-1 TRBD1 . TRBV4-3 CASSQELQGVTEAFF TGCGCCAGCAGCCAAGAACTCCAGGGGGTCACTGAAGCTTTCTTT
TRBJ2-2 TRBD1 many TRBV10-3 CAISDPAGTGVPGGTGELFF TGTGCCATCAGTGATCCGGCCGGGACAGGCGTCCCAGGTGGCACCGGGGAGCTGTTTTTT
TRBJ2-1 . . TRBV27 CASSTRPISSYNEQFF TGTGCCAGCAGTACCCGACCCATAAGCTCCTACAATGAGCAGTTCTTC
TRBJ2-2 . few TRBV6-1 CASSEGASYTGELFF TGTGCCAGCAGTGAAGGGGCGAGTTACACCGGGGAGCTGTTTTTT
TRBJ2-3 TRBD2 . TRBV6-2/TRBV6-3 CASTPRTSGRYTDTQYF TGTGCCAGTACTCCTAGGACTAGCGGGAGGTACACAGATACGCAGTATTTT
TRBJ2-2 TRBD2 . TRBV15 CATSTSTWTSGYTGELFF TGTGCCACCAGCACATCCACCTGGACTAGCGGATACACCGGGGAGCTGTTTTTT
TRBJ2-5 . . TRBV30 CAEDGIGETQYF TGTGCAGAGGATGGGATAGGGGAGACCCAGTACTTC
TRBJ1-1 TRBD1 few TRBV20-1 CSAVTGQGAAEAFF TGCAGTGCTGTAACGGGACAGGGGGCGGCTGAAGCTTTCTTT
TRBJ2-5 . many TRBV5-6 CASSLRGNQETQYF TGTGCCAGCAGCTTGCGAGGGAACCAAGAGACCCAGTACTTC
TRBJ2-5 TRBD1 few TRBV10-3 CAISDTGTGDQETQYF TGTGCCATCAGTGACACCGGGACAGGGGACCAAGAGACCCAGTACTTC
TRBJ2-3 . many TRBV7-9 CASSPLARNTQYF TGTGCCAGCAGCCCCTTAGCGAGAAATACGCAGTATTTT
TRBJ1-4 . . TRBV4-3 CASSQETPATNEKLFF TGCGCCAGCAGCCAAGAAACCCCGGCAACTAATGAAAAACTGTTTTTT
TRBJ2-1 . many TRBV7-3 CASSLSAGASRYNEQFF TGTGCCAGCAGCTTGTCGGCCGGGGCTAGCAGGTACAATGAGCAGTTCTTC
TRBJ2-2 . . TRBV28 CASRQGPTGELFF TGTGCCAGCAGACAAGGACCTACCGGGGAGCTGTTTTTT
TRBJ1-3 TRBD1 . TRBV30 CAWSVSRDRGAVYF TGTGCCTGGAGTGTATCCCGGGACAGGGGCGCCGTATATTTT
TRBJ1-1 . few TRBV11-3 CASSLGAGTPNTEAFF TGTGCCAGCAGCTTAGGGGCCGGGACCCCTAACACTGAAGCTTTCTTT
TRBJ2-5 . . TRBV11-2 CASSLPASRWTPMRETQYF TGTGCCAGCAGCCTCCCCGCTTCGAGGTGGACCCCCATGAGGGAGACCCAGTACTTC
TRBJ2-7 TRBD2 many TRBV12-3/TRBV12-4 CASSLASGIPLYEQYF TGTGCCAGCAGTTTAGCGAGCGGGATACCTCTGTACGAGCAGTACTTC
TRBJ2-3 TRBD1 few TRBV6-5 CASSSQRNRGNTQYF TGTGCCAGCAGTTCACAACGCAACAGGGGAAATACGCAGTATTTT
TRBJ2-3 TRBD2 few TRBV19 CASSRRTSGRTDTQYF TGTGCCAGTAGTAGAAGGACTAGCGGGAGGACAGATACGCAGTATTTT
TRBJ1-5 . . TRBV19 CASSIDRGGVGPQHF TGTGCCAGTAGTATAGACAGGGGCGGCGTGGGTCCCCAGCATTTT
TRBJ2-2 . few TRBV12-3/TRBV12-4 CASSPSTSTGELFF TGTGCCAGCAGCCCCTCTACCAGCACCGGGGAGCTGTTTTTT
TRBJ2-7 TRBD2 . TRBV16 CASSARLAGGTFFRGYEQYF TGTGCCAGCAGCGCCCGACTAGCGGGAGGGACTTTTTTCCGCGGGTACGAGCAGTACTTC
TRBJ2-3 TRBD1 few TRBV29-1 CSVEELTGLGTDTQYF TGCAGCGTTGAAGAACTGACAGGGTTGGGCACAGATACGCAGTATTTT
TRBJ1-3 . . TRBV10-3 CAISEGSVREVGNTIYF TGTGCCATCAGTGAGGGGAGCGTAAGGGAGGTTGGAAACACCATATATTTT
TRBJ2-7 TRBD1 . TRBV12-3/TRBV12-4 CASTRGDRGHEQYF TGTGCCAGCACCAGGGGGGACAGGGGCCACGAGCAGTACTTC
TRBJ1-1 . few TRBV9 CASSAPKGGMNTEAFF TGTGCCAGCAGCGCGCCAAAAGGGGGTATGAACACTGAAGCTTTCTTT
TRBJ2-1 . . TRBV4-3 CASSQEVGESPYNEQFF TGCGCCAGCAGCCAAGAGGTGGGGGAAAGCCCCTACAATGAGCAGTTCTTC
TRBJ1-4 . few TRBV18 CASSTNLRPGEKLFF TGTGCCAGCTCTACCAACTTGAGGCCGGGGGAAAAACTGTTTTTT